This is a list of T cell receptor beta chains from one sample in a study of blood T cell repertoires in COVID-19. Measured with immunoSEQ multiplex PCR; TCRdb has only the in-frame clones, and not every one. The sample includes a few hundred thousand clones, 80% to 85% of them seen just once. Specimen: peripheral blood. All receptors come from an older woman with acute or convalescent COVID-19. Both conserved end residues are part of each CDR3. Fields, in order: J gene, V gene, clone size, D gene, CDR3 DNA, CDR3 protein. D genes are given only for firm matches. A row's size may be missing; if present it is once, few, many or a size class.

TRBJ1-3	TRBV7-6	-	TRBD1	TGTGCCAGCAGCCAATTAAGGGGGCCTGGAAACACCATATATTTT	CASSQLRGPGNTIYF
TRBJ1-2	TRBV19	-	-	TGTGCCAGCAACGACGGGGGAGGTGGCTACACCTTC	CASNDGGGGYTF
TRBJ1-5	TRBV21-1	-	-	TGTGCCAGCAGCAAAGGTGCCCTGGGACAGAGCAATCAGCCCCAGCATTTT	CASSKGALGQSNQPQHF
TRBJ2-1	TRBV7-9	-	TRBD1	TGTGCCAGCAGCTTCGCGACAGGGGGCTCGCAAGTCGAGCAGTTCTTC	CASSFATGGSQVEQFF
TRBJ2-1	TRBV5-1	-	-	TGCGCCAGCCAGGATGGGTGGTACAATGAGCAGTTCTTC	CASQDGWYNEQFF
TRBJ2-7	TRBV7-2	-	-	TGTGCCAGCAGCTTATCCACTTTCTCCTACGAGCAGTACTTC	CASSLSTFSYEQYF
TRBJ1-1	TRBV7-9	once	TRBD1	TGTGCCAGCAGCTTAGCCGGGACAGTTGAAGCTTTCTTT	CASSLAGTVEAFF
TRBJ1-2	TRBV7-2	-	TRBD1	TGTGCCAGCAGCCGGACAGGGTTTGTTTATGGCTACACCTTC	CASSRTGFVYGYTF
TRBJ1-2	TRBV30	-	-	TGTGCCTGGAGTGCGACCAGGGGATATGGCTACACCTTC	CAWSATRGYGYTF
TRBJ2-5	TRBV19	-	-	TGTGCCAGTAGTATAAAACGGGATCAAGAGACCCAGTACTTC	CASSIKRDQETQYF
TRBJ2-3	TRBV7-3	-	-	TGTGCCAGCCGGCAGGGAGGAACAGATACGCAGTATTTT	CASRQGGTDTQYF
TRBJ2-1	TRBV20-1	-	TRBD1	TGCAGTGCTAGTCAGGGACAGGGGGCACTAGATGAGCAGTTCTTC	CSASQGQGALDEQFF